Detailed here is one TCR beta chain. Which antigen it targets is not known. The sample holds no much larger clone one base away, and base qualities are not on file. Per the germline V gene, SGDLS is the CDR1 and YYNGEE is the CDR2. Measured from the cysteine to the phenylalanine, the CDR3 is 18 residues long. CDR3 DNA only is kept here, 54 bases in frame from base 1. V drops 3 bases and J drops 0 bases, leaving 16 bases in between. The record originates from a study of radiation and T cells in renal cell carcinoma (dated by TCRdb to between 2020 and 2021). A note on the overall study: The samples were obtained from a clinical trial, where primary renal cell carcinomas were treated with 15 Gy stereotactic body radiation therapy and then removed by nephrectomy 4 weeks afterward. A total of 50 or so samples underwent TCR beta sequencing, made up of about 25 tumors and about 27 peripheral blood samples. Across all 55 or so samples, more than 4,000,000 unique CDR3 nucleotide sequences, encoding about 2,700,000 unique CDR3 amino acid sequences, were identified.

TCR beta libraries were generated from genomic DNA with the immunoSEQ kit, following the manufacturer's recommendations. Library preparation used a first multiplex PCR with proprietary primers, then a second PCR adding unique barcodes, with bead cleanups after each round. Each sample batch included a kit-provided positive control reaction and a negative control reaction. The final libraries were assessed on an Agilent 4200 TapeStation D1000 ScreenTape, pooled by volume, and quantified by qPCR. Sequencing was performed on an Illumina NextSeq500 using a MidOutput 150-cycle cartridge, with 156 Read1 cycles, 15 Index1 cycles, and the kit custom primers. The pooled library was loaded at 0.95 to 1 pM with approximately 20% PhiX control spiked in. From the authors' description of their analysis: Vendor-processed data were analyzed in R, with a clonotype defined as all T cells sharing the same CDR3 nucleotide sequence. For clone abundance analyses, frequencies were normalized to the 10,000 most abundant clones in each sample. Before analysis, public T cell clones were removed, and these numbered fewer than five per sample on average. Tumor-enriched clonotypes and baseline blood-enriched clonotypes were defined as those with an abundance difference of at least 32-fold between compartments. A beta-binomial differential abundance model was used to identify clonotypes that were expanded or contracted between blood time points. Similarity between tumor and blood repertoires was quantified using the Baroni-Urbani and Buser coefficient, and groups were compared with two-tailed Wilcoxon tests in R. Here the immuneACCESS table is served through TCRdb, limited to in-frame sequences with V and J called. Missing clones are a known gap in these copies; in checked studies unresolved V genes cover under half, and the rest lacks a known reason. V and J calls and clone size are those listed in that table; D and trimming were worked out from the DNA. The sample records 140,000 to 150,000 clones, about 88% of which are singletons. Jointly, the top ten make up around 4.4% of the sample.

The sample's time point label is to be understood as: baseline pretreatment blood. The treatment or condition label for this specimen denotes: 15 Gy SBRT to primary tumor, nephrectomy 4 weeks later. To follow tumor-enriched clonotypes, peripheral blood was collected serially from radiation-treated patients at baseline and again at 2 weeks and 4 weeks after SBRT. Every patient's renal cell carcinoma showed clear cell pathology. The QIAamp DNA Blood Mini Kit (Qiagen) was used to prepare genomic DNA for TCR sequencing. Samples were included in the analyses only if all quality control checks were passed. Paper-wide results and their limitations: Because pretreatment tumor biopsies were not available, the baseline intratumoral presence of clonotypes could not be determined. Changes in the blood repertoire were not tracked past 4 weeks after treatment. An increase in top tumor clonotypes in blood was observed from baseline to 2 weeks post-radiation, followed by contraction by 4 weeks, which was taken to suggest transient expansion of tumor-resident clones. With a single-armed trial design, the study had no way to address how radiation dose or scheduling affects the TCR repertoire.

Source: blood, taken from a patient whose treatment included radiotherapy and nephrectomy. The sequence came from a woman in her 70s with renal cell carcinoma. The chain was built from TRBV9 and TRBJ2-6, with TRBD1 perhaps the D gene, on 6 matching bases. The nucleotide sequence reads TGTGCCAGCAGCGGAACACAGGGTGGCAACTCTGGGGCCAACGTCCTGACTTTC. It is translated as CASSGTQGGNSGANVLTF. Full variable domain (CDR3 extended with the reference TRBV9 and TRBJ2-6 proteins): DSGVTQTPKHLITATGQRVTLRCSPRSGDLSVYWYQQSLDQGLQFLIQYYNGEERAKGNILERFSAQQFPDLHSELNLSSLELGDSALYFCASSGTQGGNSGANVLTFGAGSRLTVL.